The 4 T cell receptor beta chains reported below all come from one sample, sequenced in a study of metastatic and nonmetastatic thyroid tumors. Thyroid surgery was preceded by no treatment in any patient. TCRdb reassembled clones from the PCR reads with MiXCR. The table includes almost 35,000 clones, over 15% detected once. Source material: blood. These receptors all stem from a female donor with papillary thyroid cancer or a benign thyroid nodule (not recorded which). Some clones in this sample may be carry-over from other donors' samples.

This clone was detected many times. This same CDR3 is encoded by further DNA sequences in the sample. The V call is TRBV20-1, the J call TRBJ2-1, with TRBD1 as a possible D gene (7 bases). Per the germline V gene, CDR1 is DFQATT and CDR2 is SNEGSKA (reference sequence). The germline V and J ends were trimmed by 0 bases and 0 bases, with 18 bases remaining between them. The CDR3 has 18 residues. CDR3 DNA sequence: TGCAGTGCTAGAGATCGGGCAGGGGGGAAACCCTCCTACAATGAGCAGTTCTTC. Protein product: CSARDRAGGKPSYNEQFF.

As concerns this clone: It may be a read error: a sequence one base away is much more abundant. This chain joins TRBV5-4 and TRBJ2-5, with D tentatively TRBD2 (5 bases). The CDR3 spans 14 residues. CDR1 is SGHNT, CDR2 YYREEE, per germline (reference sequence). V was cut by 1 base and J by 5 bases, with 12 bases left in between. The CDR3 region is CASSLWARGETQYF. The CDR3 nucleotides are TGTGCCAGCAGCTTGTGGGCGCGAGGGGAGACCCAGTACTTC. Based on the CDR3 plus reference TRBV5-4 and TRBJ2-5, the full variable domain is ETGVTQSPTHLIKTRGQQVTLRCSSQSGHNTVSWYQQALGQGPQFIFQYYREEENGRGNFPPRFSGLQFPNYSSELNVNALELDDSALYLCASSLWARGETQYFGPGTRLLVL.

This clone was found many times. The chain carries TRBV7-2 and TRBJ1-1; tentative D call: TRBD1 (6 bases). Germline V gene sequence: CDR1 SGHTA, CDR2 FQGNSA. The CDR3 length is 15 residues. With 5 bases removed from V and 0 bases from J, the gap between germline ends came to 13 bases. The CDR3 nucleotides read TGTGCCAGCAGCGCCCAGGGGATCATGAACACTGAAGCTTTCTTT. Amino acids: CASSAQGIMNTEAFF.

In this sample, this clone turned up many times. The gene calls are TRBV30 and TRBJ1-2; no firm D call. V lost 0 bases, J lost 7 bases, and 12 bases lay in between. The length of the CDR3 is 13 residues. CDR1 GTSNPN and CDR2 SVGIG come from the germline V gene (reference sequence). The CDR3 DNA reads TGTGCCTGGAGTGTACCGTACTCGCGTGGCTACACCTTC. Its translation is CAWSVPYSRGYTF.